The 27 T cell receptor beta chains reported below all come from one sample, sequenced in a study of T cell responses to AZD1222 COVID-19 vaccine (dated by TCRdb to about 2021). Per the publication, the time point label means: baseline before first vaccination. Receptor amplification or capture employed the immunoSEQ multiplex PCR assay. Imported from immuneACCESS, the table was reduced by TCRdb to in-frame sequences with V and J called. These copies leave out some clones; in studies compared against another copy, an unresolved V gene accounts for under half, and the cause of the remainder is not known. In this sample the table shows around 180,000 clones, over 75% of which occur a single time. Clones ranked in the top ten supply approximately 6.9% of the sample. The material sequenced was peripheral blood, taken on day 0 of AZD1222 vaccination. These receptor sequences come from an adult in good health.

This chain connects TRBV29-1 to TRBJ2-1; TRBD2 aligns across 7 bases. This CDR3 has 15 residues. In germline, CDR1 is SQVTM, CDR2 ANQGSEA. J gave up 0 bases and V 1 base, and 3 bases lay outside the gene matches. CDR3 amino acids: CSVEVRGNSYNEQFF. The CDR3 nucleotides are TGCAGCGTTGAAGTGCGGGGGAACTCCTACAATGAGCAGTTCTTC.

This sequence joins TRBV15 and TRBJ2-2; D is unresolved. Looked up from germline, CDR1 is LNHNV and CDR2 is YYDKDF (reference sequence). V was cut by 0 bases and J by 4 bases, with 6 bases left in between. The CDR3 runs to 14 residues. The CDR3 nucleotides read TGTGCCACCAGCAGAGATCAATCCACCGGGGAGCTGTTTTTT. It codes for CATSRDQSTGELFF.

The CDR3 sequence: CASSSRPGELFF. CDR3 bases: TGTGCCAGCAGCTCGCGACCCGGGGAGCTGTTTTTT. J is TRBJ2-2 and V is TRBV3-1 (or the pseudogene TRBV3-2); D remains unclear. Germline CDR1 LGHDT, CDR2 YNNKEL (reference sequence). CDR3 length equals 12 residues. The V end lost 5 bases, the J end lost 6 bases, and 7 bases lay between the germline ends.

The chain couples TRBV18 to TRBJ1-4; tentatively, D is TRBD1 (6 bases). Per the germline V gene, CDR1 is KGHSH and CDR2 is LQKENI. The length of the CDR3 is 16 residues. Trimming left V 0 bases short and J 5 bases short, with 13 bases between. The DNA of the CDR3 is TGTGCCAGCTCACCACCTGGAAGGGGGGAAAATGAAAAACTGTTTTTT. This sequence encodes CASSPPGRGENEKLFF.

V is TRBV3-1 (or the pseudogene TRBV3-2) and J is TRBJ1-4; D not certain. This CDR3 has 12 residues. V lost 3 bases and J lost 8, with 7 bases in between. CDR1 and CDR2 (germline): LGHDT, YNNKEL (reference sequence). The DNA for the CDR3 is TGTGCCAGCAGCCACTCTTCCGAAAAACTGTTTTTT. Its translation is CASSHSSEKLFF.

CDR3 region: CASSLFMGQGAHEQYF. The CDR3 coding sequence is TGTGCCAGCAGCTTATTTATGGGACAGGGGGCCCACGAGCAGTACTTC. This chain joins TRBV7-6 and TRBJ2-7; 12 nucleotides align to TRBD1. V lost 2 bases to trimming and J lost 5 bases; unmatched junction nucleotides: 7. CDR3 size: 16 residues. From germline, CDR1 is SGHVS and CDR2 FNYEAQ.

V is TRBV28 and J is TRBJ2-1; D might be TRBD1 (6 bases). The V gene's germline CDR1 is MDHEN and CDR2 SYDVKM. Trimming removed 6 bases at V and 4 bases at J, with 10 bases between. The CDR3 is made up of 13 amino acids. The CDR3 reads CASSLDSYNEQFF. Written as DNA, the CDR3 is TGTGCCAGCAGCCTGGACAGTTACAATGAGCAGTTCTTC.

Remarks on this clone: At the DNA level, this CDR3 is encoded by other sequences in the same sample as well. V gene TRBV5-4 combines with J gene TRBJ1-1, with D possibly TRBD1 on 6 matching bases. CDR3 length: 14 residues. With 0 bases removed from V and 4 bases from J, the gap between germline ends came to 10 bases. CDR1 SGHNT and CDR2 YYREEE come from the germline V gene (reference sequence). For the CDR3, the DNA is TGTGCCAGCAGCTTGGGTCGGGGGGCCACTGAAGCTTTCTTT. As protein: CASSLGRGATEAFF. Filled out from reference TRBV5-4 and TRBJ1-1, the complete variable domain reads ETGVTQSPTHLIKTRGQQVTLRCSSQSGHNTVSWYQQALGQGPQFIFQYYREEENGRGNFPPRFSGLQFPNYSSELNVNALELDDSALYLCASSLGRGATEAFFGQGTRLTVV.

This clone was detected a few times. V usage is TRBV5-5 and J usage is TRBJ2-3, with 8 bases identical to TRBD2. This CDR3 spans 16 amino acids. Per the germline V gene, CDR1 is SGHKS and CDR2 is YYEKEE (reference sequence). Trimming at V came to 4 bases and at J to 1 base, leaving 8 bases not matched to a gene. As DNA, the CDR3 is TGTGCCAGCAGCAACAGAGCGGGGGAGGGCACAGATACGCAGTATTTT. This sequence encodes CASSNRAGEGTDTQYF.

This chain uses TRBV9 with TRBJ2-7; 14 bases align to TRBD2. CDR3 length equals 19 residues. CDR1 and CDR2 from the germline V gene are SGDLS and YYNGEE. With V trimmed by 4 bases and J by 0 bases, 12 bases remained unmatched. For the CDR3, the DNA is TGTGCCAGCAGCCCAAGACTAGCGGGGGGGAACACCAACTCCTACGAGCAGTACTTC. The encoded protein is CASSPRLAGGNTNSYEQYF.

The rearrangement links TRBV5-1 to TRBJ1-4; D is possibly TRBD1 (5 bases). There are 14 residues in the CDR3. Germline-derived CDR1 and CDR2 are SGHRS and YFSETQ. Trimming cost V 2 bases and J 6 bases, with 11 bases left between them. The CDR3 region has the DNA TGCGCCAGCAGCTTCTCAGGGCAGGATGAAAAACTGTTTTTT. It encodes CASSFSGQDEKLFF.

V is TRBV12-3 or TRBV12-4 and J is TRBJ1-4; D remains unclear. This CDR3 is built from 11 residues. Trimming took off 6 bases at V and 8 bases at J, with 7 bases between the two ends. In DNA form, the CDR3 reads TGTGCCAGCAGACTAGGGGAAAAACTGTTTTTT. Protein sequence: CASRLGEKLFF.

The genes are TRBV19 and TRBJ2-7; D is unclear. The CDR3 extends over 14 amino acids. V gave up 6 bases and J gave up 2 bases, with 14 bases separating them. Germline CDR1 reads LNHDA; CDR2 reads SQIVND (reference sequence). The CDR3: CASRPNARTYEQYV. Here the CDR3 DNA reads TGTGCCAGTAGGCCTAATGCCAGGACCTACGAGCAGTACGTC.

CDR3 DNA sequence: TGTGCCAGCTCACCACCTGCGGTGAACACTGAAGCTTTCTTT. Amino acids: CASSPPAVNTEAFF. The chain employs TRBV18 and TRBJ1-1; D unclear. V was clipped by 0 bases and J by 0 bases, with 5 bases between them. This CDR3 contains 14 residues. The germline V gene has CDR1 KGHSH and CDR2 LQKENI.

This chain's CDR3 is CASSQGQGSHEQYV. The DNA of the CDR3 is TGTGCCAGCAGCCAAGGACAGGGAAGTCACGAGCAGTACGTC. The chain recombines TRBV3-1 (or the pseudogene TRBV3-2) with TRBJ2-7, with 7 bases fitting TRBD1. The CDR3 runs to 14 residues. V dropped 1 base and J dropped 5; count of bases not matched to a gene: 5. Germline V CDR1 and CDR2: LGHDT, YNNKEL (reference sequence).

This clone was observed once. CDR3 nucleotide sequence: TGTGCCAGCAGTTACTCCACATCAAGTCTTTACAATGAGCAGTTCTTC. This translates into CASSYSTSSLYNEQFF. The V gene is TRBV6-2 or TRBV6-3, the J gene TRBJ2-1, with no clear D. The CDR3 is 16 amino acids. V lost 0 bases and J 4 bases, leaving 13 bases between the germline ends. Germline CDR1 MNHEY, CDR2 SVGEGT.

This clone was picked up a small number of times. CDR3 nucleotide sequence: TGCGCCAGCAGCTCTGACCCTAATGAAAAACTGTTTTTT. It is translated as CASSSDPNEKLFF. The rearrangement uses TRBV5-1 and TRBJ1-4; no definite D call. Germline V gene lookup returns CDR1 SGHRS and CDR2 YFSETQ. The CDR3 runs 13 residues. V was pared by 3 bases and J by 3 bases, with 6 bases between.

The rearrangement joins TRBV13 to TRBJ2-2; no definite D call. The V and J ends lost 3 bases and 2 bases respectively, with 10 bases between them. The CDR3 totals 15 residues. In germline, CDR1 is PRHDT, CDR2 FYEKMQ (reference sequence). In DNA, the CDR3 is TGTGCCAGCAGCTTTTTTCAGGCAAACACCGGGGAGCTGTTTTTT. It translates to CASSFFQANTGELFF.

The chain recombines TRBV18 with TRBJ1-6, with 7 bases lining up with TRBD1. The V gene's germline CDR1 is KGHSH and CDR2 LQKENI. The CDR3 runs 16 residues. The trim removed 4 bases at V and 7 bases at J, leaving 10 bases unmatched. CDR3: CASSQYSGGANSPLHF. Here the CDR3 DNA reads TGTGCCAGCTCACAATATTCAGGGGGGGCGAATTCACCCCTCCACTTT.

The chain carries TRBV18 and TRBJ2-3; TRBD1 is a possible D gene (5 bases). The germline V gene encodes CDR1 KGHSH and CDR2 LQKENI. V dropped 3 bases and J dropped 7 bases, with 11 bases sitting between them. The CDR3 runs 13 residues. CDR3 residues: CASSPGTDNTQYF. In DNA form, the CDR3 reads TGTGCCAGCTCACCCGGAACGGACAATACGCAGTATTTT.

CDR3 nucleotide sequence: TGTGCCACCAGTGCCCTAAATGAGCAGTTCTTC. Protein sequence: CATSALNEQFF. This rearrangement joins TRBV24-1 to TRBJ2-1; D gene ambiguous. This CDR3 contains 11 residues. CDR1 is KGHDR, CDR2 SFDVKD, per germline. Trimming cost V 5 bases and J 7 bases, with 5 bases left between them.

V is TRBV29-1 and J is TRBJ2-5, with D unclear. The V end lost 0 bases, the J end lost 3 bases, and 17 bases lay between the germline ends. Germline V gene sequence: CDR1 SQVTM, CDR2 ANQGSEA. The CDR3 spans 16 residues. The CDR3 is CSVEDQRSYSEETQYF. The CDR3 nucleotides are TGCAGCGTTGAAGATCAACGCAGCTACTCCGAAGAGACCCAGTACTTC.

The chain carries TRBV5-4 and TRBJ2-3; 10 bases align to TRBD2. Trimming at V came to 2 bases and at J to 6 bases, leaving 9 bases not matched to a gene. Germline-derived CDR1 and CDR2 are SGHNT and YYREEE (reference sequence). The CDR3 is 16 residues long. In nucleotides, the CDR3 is TGTGCCAGCAGCTTTAGCGGGGGGAATCCTCCGGATACGCAGTATTTT. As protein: CASSFSGGNPPDTQYF.

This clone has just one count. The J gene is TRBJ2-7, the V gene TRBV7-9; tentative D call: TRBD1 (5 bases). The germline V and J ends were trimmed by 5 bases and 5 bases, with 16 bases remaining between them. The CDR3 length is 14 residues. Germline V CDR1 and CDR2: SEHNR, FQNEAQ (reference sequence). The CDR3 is CASSRPGRAHEQYF. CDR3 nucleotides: TGTGCCAGCAGCCGACCGGGCAGGGCCCACGAGCAGTACTTC.

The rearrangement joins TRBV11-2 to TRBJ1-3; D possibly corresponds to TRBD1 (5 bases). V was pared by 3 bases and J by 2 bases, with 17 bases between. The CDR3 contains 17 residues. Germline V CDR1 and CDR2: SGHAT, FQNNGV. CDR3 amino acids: CASSFLVGGTTGNTIYF. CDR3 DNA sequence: TGTGCCAGCAGCTTTCTGGTGGGGGGAACCACTGGAAACACCATATATTTT.

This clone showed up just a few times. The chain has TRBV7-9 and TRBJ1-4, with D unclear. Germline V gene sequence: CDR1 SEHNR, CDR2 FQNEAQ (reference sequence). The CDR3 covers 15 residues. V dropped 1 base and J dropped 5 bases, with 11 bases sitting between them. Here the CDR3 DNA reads TGTGCCAGCAGCTTAGAATCTGGGATGAATGAAAAACTGTTTTTT. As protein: CASSLESGMNEKLFF. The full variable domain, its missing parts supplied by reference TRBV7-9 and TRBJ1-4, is DTGVSQNPRHKITKRGQNVTFRCDPISEHNRLYWYRQTLGQGPEFLTYFQNEAQLEKSRLLSDRFSAERPKGSFSTLEIQRTEQGDSAMYLCASSLESGMNEKLFFGSGTQLSVL.

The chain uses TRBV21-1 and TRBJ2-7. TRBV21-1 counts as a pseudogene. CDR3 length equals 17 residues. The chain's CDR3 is CASSTGSQFLGLYEQYV. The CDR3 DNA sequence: TGTGCCAGCAGCACAGGGTCCCAATTTCTTGGACTTTACGAGCAGTACGTC.